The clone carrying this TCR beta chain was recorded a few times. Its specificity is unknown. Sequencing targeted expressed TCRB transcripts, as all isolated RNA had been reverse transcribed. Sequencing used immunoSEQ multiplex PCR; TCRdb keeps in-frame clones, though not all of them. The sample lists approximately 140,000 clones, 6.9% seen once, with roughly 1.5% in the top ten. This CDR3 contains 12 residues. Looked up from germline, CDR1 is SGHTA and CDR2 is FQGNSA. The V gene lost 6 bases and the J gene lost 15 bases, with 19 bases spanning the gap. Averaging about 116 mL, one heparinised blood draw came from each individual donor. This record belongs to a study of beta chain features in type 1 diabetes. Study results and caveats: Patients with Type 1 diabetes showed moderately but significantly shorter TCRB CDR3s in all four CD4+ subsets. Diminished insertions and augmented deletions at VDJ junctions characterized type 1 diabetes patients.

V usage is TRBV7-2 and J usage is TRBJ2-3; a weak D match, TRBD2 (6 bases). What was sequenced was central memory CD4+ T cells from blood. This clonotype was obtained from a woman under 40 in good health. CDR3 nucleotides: TGTGCCAGCAGTGGGGATGCGGGACCGGGTTATTTT. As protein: CASSGDAGPGYF.